This entry lists 20 T cell receptor beta chains sequenced from one sample in a study of OX40 agonist ivuxolimab in advanced cancers. Produced via immunoSEQ multiplex PCR; TCRdb's table is partial and in-frame only. The profile shows about 36,000 clones, 70% to 85% of them singletons. Sequencing was performed on CD4+ or CD8+ T cells sorted from blood, taken in a trial of the OX40 agonist ivuxolimab. The receptors derive from an adult with an advanced solid tumor such as melanoma, head and neck, liver or kidney cancer.

The chain is built from TRBV21-1 and TRBJ1-5; the listed D gene, TRBD1, was not tested against the DNA. TRBV21-1 has pseudogene status. The CDR3 runs to 17 residues. This CDR3 reads CASTGDRRQYSNQPQHF. CDR3 bases: TGTGCCAGCACGGGCGACAGGAGGCAGTATAGCAATCAGCCCCAGCATTTT.

V and J are TRBV7-6 and TRBJ2-5; possible D gene TRBD2, 5 bases. The CDR3 loop spans 15 amino acids. V lost 1 base, J lost 4 bases, and 13 bases lay in between. The germline V gene has CDR1 SGHVS and CDR2 FNYEAQ. CDR3 nucleotides: TGTGCCAGCAGCTTAGGAGGTTCGGGGTTAGAGACCCAGTACTTC. This translates into CASSLGGSGLETQYF.

The V call is TRBV6-5, the J call TRBJ2-7, with TRBD1 matching 9 bases. This CDR3 is 14 amino acids long. Losses at the gene ends were 6 bases for V and 2 bases for J; bases not matched to a gene: 5. Germline V gene sequence: CDR1 MNHEY, CDR2 SVGAGI. The CDR3 nucleotides read TGTGCCAGCAGCTCCGGGACAGGGCCCTACGAGCAGTACTTC. As protein: CASSSGTGPYEQYF.

This sequence joins TRBV5-1 and TRBJ1-3, with D uncertain. The CDR3 contains 14 residues. Germline V CDR1 and CDR2: SGHRS, YFSETQ. V dropped 4 bases and J dropped 3 bases, with 11 bases sitting between them. CDR3 nucleotides: TGCGCCAGCAGCACAGCGGTTAGTGGAAACACCATATATTTT. This translates into CASSTAVSGNTIYF.

The chain joins TRBV5-4 to TRBJ2-7; a possible D gene is TRBD2 (5 bases). This CDR3 has 15 residues. V dropped 3 bases and J dropped 2 bases, with 15 bases sitting between them. Germline values: CDR1 SGHNT, CDR2 YYREEE (reference sequence). CDR3 loop: CASSSRRELPYEQYF. The CDR3 bases are TGTGCCAGCAGCTCCCGACGGGAACTCCCCTACGAGCAGTACTTC.

The chain combines TRBV5-1 with TRBJ1-1, with D tentatively TRBD1 (6 bases). Between the trimmed V and J ends, which lost 2 bases and 6 bases, there was a span of 17 bases. This CDR3 is built from 15 residues. CDR1 and CDR2 (germline): SGHRS, YFSETQ. The CDR3 sequence: CASSFFAQGAPEAFF. The DNA for the CDR3 is TGCGCCAGCAGCTTCTTCGCACAGGGAGCTCCTGAAGCTTTCTTT.

This chain links TRBV11-3 with TRBJ2-7; D gene unclear. V gave up 5 bases and J gave up 5 bases, with 13 bases separating them. CDR3 size: 13 residues. Germline assignment: CDR1 SGHNT and CDR2 YENEEA. The CDR3 bases are TGTGCCAGCAGCCTTTCCCCGCCTGACGAGCAGTACTTC. Amino acids: CASSLSPPDEQYF.

The V gene is TRBV2, the J gene TRBJ2-4; unclear D gene. There are 15 residues in the CDR3. CDR1 and CDR2 (germline): SNHLY, FYNNEI. Trimming took 2 bases from V and 0 from J, leaving 8 bases between them. The CDR3 reads CASSERAVAKNIQYF. The CDR3 DNA is TGTGCCAGCAGTGAACGGGCAGTAGCCAAAAACATTCAGTACTTC. The complete variable domain, with remaining parts taken from reference TRBV2 and TRBJ2-4, reads EPEVTQTPSHQVTQMGQEVILRCVPISNHLYFYWYRQILGQKVEFLVSFYNNEISEKSEIFDDQFSVERPDGSNFTLKIRSTKLEDSAMYFCASSERAVAKNIQYFGAGTRLSVL.

V usage is TRBV11-2 and J usage is TRBJ2-7, with D possibly being TRBD2 (5 bases). The V end lost 0 bases, the J end lost 2 bases, and 11 bases lay between the germline ends. Looked up from germline, CDR1 is SGHAT and CDR2 is FQNNGV. The CDR3 loop spans 15 amino acids. CDR3 region: CASSLDGLSPYEQYF. The CDR3 DNA sequence: TGTGCCAGCAGCTTAGACGGACTCTCCCCCTACGAGCAGTACTTC.

The chain couples TRBV13 to TRBJ2-7; D call uncertain. The germline V and J ends were trimmed by 0 bases and 4 bases, with 1 base remaining between them. Germline loops: CDR1 PRHDT, CDR2 FYEKMQ (reference sequence). This CDR3 has 11 amino acids. In DNA form, the CDR3 reads TGTGCCAGCAGCTTAGGTTACGAGCAGTACTTC. It yields the protein CASSLGYEQYF.

The rearrangement uses TRBV5-1 and TRBJ2-7; D gene uncertain. Trimming shortened V by 5 bases and J by 3 bases, and 12 bases separated the two germline ends. The CDR3 runs to 13 residues. Germline V gene sequence: CDR1 SGHRS, CDR2 YFSETQ. The CDR3 here is CASRWSINYEQYF. For the CDR3, the DNA is TGCGCCAGCAGGTGGTCAATTAACTACGAGCAGTACTTC. The variable domain in full, with the rest retrieved from reference TRBV5-1 and TRBJ2-7, is KAGVTQTPRYLIKTRGQQVTLSCSPISGHRSVSWYQQTPGQGLQFLFEYFSETQRNKGNFPGRFSGRQFSNSRSEMNVSTLELGDSALYLCASRWSINYEQYFGPGTRLTVT.

V and J are TRBV19 and TRBJ1-4; D remains ambiguous. The length of the CDR3 is 16 residues. The V and J ends lost 3 bases and 4 bases respectively, with 15 bases between them. Germline V gene data show CDR1 as LNHDA and CDR2 as SQIVND (reference sequence). The DNA of the CDR3 is TGTGCCAGTAGTATTAGCGCCGGGTACGTTAATGAAAAACTGTTTTTT. Protein: CASSISAGYVNEKLFF.

The V gene is TRBV4-2, the J gene TRBJ1-1; the D gene is possibly TRBD1 (5 bases). CDR1 LGHNA and CDR2 YNFKEQ come from the germline V gene. The CDR3 spans 14 residues. V lost 7 bases and J 0 bases, leaving 12 bases between the germline ends. CDR3: CASTDGTMNTEAFF. The CDR3 DNA follows: TGTGCCAGCACCGACGGGACCATGAACACTGAAGCTTTCTTT.

The chain combines TRBV6-5 with TRBJ2-6; D assignment may be TRBD1 or TRBD2 (5 bases each). CDR3 length equals 16 residues. Germline-derived CDR1 and CDR2 are MNHEY and SVGAGI. V lost 0 bases and J 0 bases, leaving 6 bases between the germline ends. The CDR3 reads CASSYSGGSGANVLTF. CDR3 DNA sequence: TGTGCCAGCAGTTACTCTGGGGGCTCTGGGGCCAACGTCCTGACTTTC.

This clone appeared once. V gene TRBV19 combines with J gene TRBJ2-7; D ambiguous. The CDR3 loop spans 14 amino acids. V was cut by 1 base and J by 3 bases, with 10 bases left in between. CDR1 is LNHDA and CDR2 is SQIVND in the germline V gene (reference sequence). CDR3 bases: TGTGCCAGTAGTATAGTGGCAGTTGGCTACGAGCAGTACTTC. Translating it yields CASSIVAVGYEQYF.

Comment on this clone: Other nucleotide sequences in the sample specify the same CDR3. The chain carries TRBV10-3 and TRBJ1-1; no firm D call. V dropped 7 bases and J dropped 1 base, with 10 bases sitting between them. CDR1 ENHRY and CDR2 SYGVKD come from the germline V gene. The CDR3 totals 13 residues. The CDR3 DNA reads as TGTGCCATCACTCCGTTAACGAACACTGAAGCTTTCTTT. Its protein product is CAITPLTNTEAFF.

The chain uses TRBV4-1 and TRBJ1-3, with D possibly TRBD1 on 5 matching bases. The V end lost 4 bases, the J end lost 8 bases, and 21 bases lay between the germline ends. The CDR3 sequence is 16 residues long. Germline assignment: CDR1 MGHRA and CDR2 YSYEKL. The CDR3 sequence: CASSPLTAGQEDTIYF. CDR3 DNA: TGCGCCAGCAGCCCCCTGACAGCCGGGCAAGAGGACACCATATATTTT.

The chain uses TRBV4-2 and TRBJ2-5, with TRBD2 identical over 10 bases. V shed 0 bases, J shed 5 bases, and the junction held 6 bases outside the gene matches. Germline CDR1 is LGHNA and CDR2 is YNFKEQ. The CDR3 runs to 16 residues. The CDR3 sequence is CASSQDRSGGAETQYF. The CDR3 nucleotides read TGTGCCAGCAGCCAAGATAGAAGCGGGGGGGCTGAGACCCAGTACTTC.

The chain links TRBV2 to TRBJ1-2; D perhaps matches TRBD1 (5 bases). Germline V gene sequence: CDR1 SNHLY, CDR2 FYNNEI. This CDR3 contains 12 residues. The V end lost 6 bases, the J end lost 1 base, and 6 bases lay between the germline ends. The CDR3 DNA reads as TGTGCCAGCAGGAGGGGTAACTATGGCTACACCTTC. This gives the protein CASRRGNYGYTF. Full variable domain (missing parts from reference TRBV2 and TRBJ1-2): EPEVTQTPSHQVTQMGQEVILRCVPISNHLYFYWYRQILGQKVEFLVSFYNNEISEKSEIFDDQFSVERPDGSNFTLKIRSTKLEDSAMYFCASRRGNYGYTFGSGTRLTVV.

In this sample, this clone is medium-sized. The chain joins TRBV14 to TRBJ2-7; D is ambiguous. CDR3 size: 12 residues. From germline, CDR1 is SGHDN and CDR2 FVKESK. Trimming cost V 3 bases and J 3 bases, with 6 bases left between them. The CDR3 DNA reads TGTGCCAGCAGCCAGATTAGCTACGAGCAGTACTTC. This sequence encodes CASSQISYEQYF.